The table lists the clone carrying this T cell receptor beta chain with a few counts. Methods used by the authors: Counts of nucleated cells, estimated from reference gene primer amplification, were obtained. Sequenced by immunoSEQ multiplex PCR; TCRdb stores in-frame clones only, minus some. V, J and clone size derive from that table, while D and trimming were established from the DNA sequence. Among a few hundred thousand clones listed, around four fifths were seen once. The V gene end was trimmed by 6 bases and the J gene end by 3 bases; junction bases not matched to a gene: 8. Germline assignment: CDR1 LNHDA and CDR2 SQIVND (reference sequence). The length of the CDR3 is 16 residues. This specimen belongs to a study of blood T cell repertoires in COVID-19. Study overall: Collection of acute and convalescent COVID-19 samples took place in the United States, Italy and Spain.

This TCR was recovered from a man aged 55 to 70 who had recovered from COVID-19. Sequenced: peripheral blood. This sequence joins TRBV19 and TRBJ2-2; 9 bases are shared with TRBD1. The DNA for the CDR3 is TGTGCCAGTAGACCGACCCGGGACAGGGACACCGGGGAGCTGTTTTTT. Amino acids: CASRPTRDRDTGELFF.